This T cell receptor beta chain was profiled in a study of cytomegalovirus exposure and HLA in healthy donors. The overall study: Early on, a data release was issued that held 65 million to 100 million unique TCRs from HLA-typed donors. Most donors, roughly 84% of several hundred genotyped, fell in the Caucasian-associated ancestry cluster.

In regard to this clone: Antigen unknown.

The PCR contained 60 Vbeta and 13 Jbeta primers. Assay used: immunoSEQ multiplex PCR; TCRdb lists only in-frame clones, some missing. The data hold about 150,000 clones, with about two thirds observed a single time. Study-wide results and limits: Highest at DRB1 and lowest at HLA-C, TCR association rates differed among HLA loci in a later analysis.

Specimen: PBMCs. This TCR came from a man under 40 in good health and CMV-seropositive.

CDR3 sequence: CASSYSRRGTDTQYF. CDR3 bases: TGTGCCAGCAGTTATTCCCGACGGGGCACAGATACGCAGTATTTT. The V gene is TRBV6-5, the J gene TRBJ2-3; D uncertain. CDR3 length: 15 amino acids. The germline CDR1 and CDR2 sequences are MNHEY and SVGAGI. V dropped 3 bases and J dropped 1 base, with 11 bases sitting between them.